The 17 T cell receptor beta chains presented below share a single source sample, sequenced in a study of control samples from healthy donors and cancer patients. Repertoires were generated with immunoSEQ multiplex PCR, while TCRdb's copy carries only in-frame clones and drops some. Of some 35,000 clones in the sample, approximately 93% were seen once. The sequenced sample consisted of PBMCs. These receptors originate from a middle-aged man with colorectal cancer.

The sample holds a few counts of this clone. The chain couples TRBV7-2 to TRBJ1-1, with no clear D. Germline values: CDR1 SGHTA, CDR2 FQGNSA. Trimming pared 2 bases from V and 3 bases from J, leaving 7 bases between. The CDR3 covers 13 residues. CDR3 loop: CASSLMSYTEAFF. In DNA, the CDR3 is TGTGCCAGCAGCTTAATGAGTTACACTGAAGCTTTCTTT.

The chain employs TRBV5-1 and TRBJ2-7; 12 bases are a match to TRBD2. The ends lost 4 bases at V and 2 bases at J; junction bases unmatched: 4. Germline assignment: CDR1 SGHRS and CDR2 YFSETQ. CDR3 length: 15 residues. The CDR3 region is CASSLTSGGPYEQYF. In nucleotides, the CDR3 is TGCGCCAGCAGCCTGACTAGCGGGGGACCCTACGAGCAGTACTTC.

The J gene is TRBJ2-1, the V gene TRBV19, with 14 nucleotides matching TRBD2. V shed 3 bases, J shed 6 bases, and the junction held 10 bases outside the gene matches. The germline CDR1 and CDR2 sequences are LNHDA and SQIVND (reference sequence). This CDR3 is 18 amino acids long. The CDR3 reads CASSMRRLAGGLINEQFF. As DNA, the CDR3 is TGTGCCAGTAGTATGAGGAGACTAGCGGGGGGGCTTATCAATGAGCAGTTCTTC.

J is TRBJ2-7 and V is TRBV9; D unresolved. In germline, CDR1 is SGDLS, CDR2 YYNGEE. This CDR3 has 14 amino acids. The V end lost 4 bases, the J end lost 2 bases, and 13 bases lay between the germline ends. This chain's CDR3 is CASSRLDVAYEQYF. CDR3 DNA: TGTGCCAGCAGCCGATTAGACGTAGCCTACGAGCAGTACTTC.

This clone was seen a single time. This rearrangement joins TRBV24-1 to TRBJ1-5; tentatively, D is TRBD1 (6 bases). Germline CDR1 reads KGHDR; CDR2 reads SFDVKD. CDR3 length: 16 residues. Trimming cost V 4 bases and J 3 bases, with 15 bases left between them. The CDR3 coding sequence is TGTGCCACCAGTGACCACCAGGGGTGGGACAATCAGCCCCAGCATTTT. Its protein is CATSDHQGWDNQPQHF.

This chain uses TRBV4-3 with TRBJ1-4, with unresolved D. Germline V gene lookup returns CDR1 LGHNA and CDR2 YSLEER. The V and J ends lost 1 base and 13 bases respectively, with 22 bases between them. This CDR3 comprises 16 residues. The CDR3 region has the DNA TGCGCCAGCAGCCAAGTAGCGGACCCCACGGTGCGGGGACTGTTTTTT. It encodes CASSQVADPTVRGLFF.

This chain uses TRBV4-2 with TRBJ1-2; D is perhaps TRBD1 (6 bases). Germline V gene data show CDR1 as LGHNA and CDR2 as YNFKEQ. Deletions cut 1 base from V and 4 bases from J, with 25 bases between. The CDR3 is 19 residues long. The CDR3 reads CASSQVSGAGSARGYGYTF. CDR3 DNA: TGTGCCAGCAGCCAAGTTTCAGGGGCAGGGTCGGCTCGAGGCTATGGCTACACCTTC.

The CDR3 is CASSPGRWVTEAFF. DNA of the CDR3: TGTGCCAGCAGCCCGGGTAGGTGGGTCACTGAAGCTTTCTTT. The rearrangement links TRBV3-1 (or the pseudogene TRBV3-2) to TRBJ1-1; the D is unclear. Trimming stripped 4 bases from V and 4 bases from J, with 13 bases between. CDR3 length equals 14 residues. Germline-derived CDR1 and CDR2 are LGHDT and YNNKEL (reference sequence).

Only a few counts were recorded for this clone. V and J are TRBV7-2 and TRBJ2-5, with unresolved D. Germline V gene lookup returns CDR1 SGHTA and CDR2 FQGNSA. The CDR3 contains 13 residues. Trimming took off 5 bases at V and 4 bases at J, with 11 bases between the two ends. The DNA of the CDR3 is TGTGCCAGCAGCCCCAGACCATCAGAGACCCAGTACTTC. It encodes CASSPRPSETQYF.

This chain uses TRBV9 with TRBJ2-1; TRBD1 agrees at 7 bases. J gave up 0 bases and V 3 bases, and 9 bases lay outside the gene matches. This CDR3 is built from 17 residues. CDR1 and CDR2 (germline): SGDLS, YYNGEE. CDR3 sequence reads: CASSAKRQGSSYNEQFF. CDR3 nucleotides: TGTGCCAGCAGCGCCAAGAGACAGGGAAGCTCCTACAATGAGCAGTTCTTC.

The V gene is TRBV5-5, the J gene TRBJ2-7; maybe TRBD1 (6 bases). CDR1 and CDR2 (germline): SGHKS, YYEKEE (reference sequence). Trimming pared 4 bases from V and 2 bases from J, leaving 16 bases between. This CDR3 is built from 15 residues. DNA of the CDR3: TGTGCCAGCAGCCCCTTAGGGACAACTCCCTACGAGCAGTACTTC. Its protein product is CASSPLGTTPYEQYF.

This rearrangement joins TRBV13 to TRBJ1-2; D not certain. The V end was cut by 5 bases, the J end by 2 bases, with 18 bases between. From germline, CDR1 is PRHDT and CDR2 FYEKMQ (reference sequence). The CDR3 extends over 16 amino acids. Here the CDR3 reads CASSPPGSGRNYGYTF. CDR3 sequence (DNA): TGTGCCAGCAGCCCCCCGGGTTCGGGCCGGAACTATGGCTACACCTTC.

The CDR3 reads CSASPPSDYGYTF. The CDR3, as DNA: TGCAGTGCTAGTCCCCCTTCCGACTATGGCTACACCTTC. This chain joins TRBV20-1 and TRBJ1-2; D gene uncertain. This CDR3 spans 13 amino acids. With 3 bases removed from V and 3 bases from J, the gap between germline ends came to 11 bases. From germline, CDR1 is DFQATT and CDR2 SNEGSKA (reference sequence).

CDR3 coding DNA: TGTGCCAGCAGCCCCGAGGCCCAGGTAGGGATTACTGAAGCTTTCTTT. It yields the protein CASSPEAQVGITEAFF. The rearrangement joins TRBV4-2 to TRBJ1-1; D is unclear. The V end was cut by 4 bases, the J end by 5 bases, with 20 bases between. Germline lookup yields CDR1 LGHNA and CDR2 YNFKEQ. The CDR3 contains 16 residues.

The V and J genes are TRBV27 and TRBJ2-2, with 11 bases aligning to TRBD2. Germline V lookup: CDR1 MNHEY, CDR2 SMNVEV (reference sequence). The CDR3 contains 17 residues. Trimming at V came to 3 bases and at J to 1 base, leaving 4 bases not matched to a gene. The CDR3 loop reads CASSLFGLAGNTGELFF. The CDR3 DNA reads as TGTGCCAGCAGTTTGTTCGGACTAGCGGGGAACACCGGGGAGCTGTTTTTT.

The chain joins TRBV7-8 to TRBJ2-7; D might be TRBD1 (5 bases). Germline V CDR1 and CDR2: SGHVS, FQNEAQ. Between the trimmed V and J ends, which lost 1 base and 1 base, there was a span of 5 bases. The CDR3 consists of 13 residues. This chain's CDR3 is CASSLDRSYEQYF. DNA of the CDR3: TGTGCCAGCAGCTTAGACAGGTCCTACGAGCAGTACTTC.

This sequence joins TRBV5-8 and TRBJ2-1; TRBD1 matches 9 bases. Germline assignment: CDR1 SGHTS and CDR2 YDEGEE. Unmatched junction bases numbered 7, after V lost 0 bases and J lost 6 bases. The CDR3 contains 16 residues. CDR3 nucleotide sequence: TGTGCCAGCAGCTTGGACGGGACAGGGATAGGCAATGAGCAGTTCTTC. Translation: CASSLDGTGIGNEQFF.